This passage covers 13 T cell receptor beta chains from one sample sequenced in a study of CD8 T cells in ankylosing spondylitis. TCRdb called the 5' RACE reads again in MiXCR, with one record for every CDR3 protein. Altogether about 240,000 distinct CDR3 sequences are present, roughly 8.6% being singletons, with the ten largest covering about 6.8%. The sequencing input was blood, either unsorted or a sorted T cell fraction (not recorded which). These receptor sequences come from a male donor with ankylosing spondylitis or in good health (not recorded which).

The sample holds many counts of this clonotype. The genes are TRBV6-1 and TRBJ2-2; possible D gene TRBD2, 6 bases. The germline V gene has CDR1 MNHNS and CDR2 SASEGT. Trimming left V 0 bases short and J 4 bases short, with 15 bases between. This CDR3 region has 17 residues. DNA for the CDR3: TGTGCCAGCAGTGAAGCGGACGATCAGGGAGGCACCGGGGAGCTGTTTTTT. It specifies CASSEADDQGGTGELFF.

This clonotype was found many times. V is TRBV5-1 and J is TRBJ1-1; a possible D gene is TRBD1 (6 bases). Per germline, CDR1 SGHRS and CDR2 YFSETQ. CDR3 size: 19 residues. Trimming cost V 3 bases and J 5 bases, with 29 bases left between them. This CDR3 is CASSYTYSRGALGGTEAFF. CDR3 bases: TGCGCCAGCAGCTACACTTATTCTCGGGGGGCTTTGGGAGGAACTGAAGCTTTCTTT.

The chain has TRBV27 and TRBJ2-7, with D tentatively TRBD2 (6 bases). Looked up from germline, CDR1 is MNHEY and CDR2 is SMNVEV (reference sequence). V was cut by 8 bases and J by 3 bases, with 17 bases left in between. The CDR3 covers 14 residues. The CDR3 sequence: CASLRGTDYYEQYF. CDR3 DNA: TGTGCCAGCCTCCGCGGGACGGATTACTACGAGCAGTACTTC.

The gene calls are TRBV10-3 and TRBJ2-7; 8 nucleotides align to TRBD2. The CDR3 is 11 amino acids. Looked up from germline, CDR1 is ENHRY and CDR2 is SYGVKD. The junction had 3 bases not matched to a gene; V was cut back by 11 bases and J by 3 bases. The CDR3 here is CAATSGYEQYF. The CDR3 DNA reads as TGTGCCGCTACTAGCGGCTACGAGCAGTACTTC.

This clonotype appeared many times. The chain has TRBV9 and TRBJ2-1; weak D call: TRBD2 (6 bases). Trimming took 3 bases from V and 7 from J, leaving 11 bases between them. Germline V lookup: CDR1 SGDLS, CDR2 YYNGEE. The CDR3 sequence is 13 residues long. The CDR3 spells CASSANGGNEQFF. CDR3 nucleotide sequence: TGTGCCAGCAGCGCCAACGGGGGAAATGAGCAGTTCTTC.

The V gene is TRBV30, the J gene TRBJ2-3, with D perhaps matching TRBD2 (5 bases). Germline V lookup: CDR1 GTSNPN, CDR2 SVGIG (reference sequence). V was clipped by 7 bases and J by 5 bases, with 7 bases between them. The CDR3 runs 10 residues. CDR3 sequence (DNA): TGTGCCTTACGGGGAGATACGCAGTATTTT. Translated, it gives CALRGDTQYF. The whole variable domain, filled in from reference TRBV30 and TRBJ2-3, reads SQTIHQWPATLVQPVGSPLSLECTVEGTSNPNLYWYRQAAGRGLQLLFYSVGIGQISSEVPQNLSASRPQDRQFILSSKKLLLSDSGFYLCALRGDTQYFGPGTRLTVL.

A few counts support this clonotype. V and J are TRBV5-1 and TRBJ2-3, with 8 bases that match TRBD2. V trimming: 4 bases; J trimming: 5 bases; junction bases outside the gene matches: 6. CDR3 length: 14 residues. The V gene's germline CDR1 is SGHRS and CDR2 YFSETQ. The chain's CDR3 is CASSHLGGGDTQYF. The DNA of the CDR3 is TGCGCCAGCAGCCACCTCGGGGGGGGAGATACGCAGTATTTT. Complete variable domain (other parts from reference TRBV5-1 and TRBJ2-3): KAGVTQTPRYLIKTRGQQVTLSCSPISGHRSVSWYQQTPGQGLQFLFEYFSETQRNKGNFPGRFSGRQFSNSRSEMNVSTLELGDSALYLCASSHLGGGDTQYFGPGTRLTVL.

This clonotype was seen more than once but under ten times. The chain employs TRBV7-2 and TRBJ1-1; possibly TRBD1 for D (5 bases). The CDR3 runs 15 residues. V was clipped by 2 bases and J by 1 base, with 11 bases between them. CDR1 is SGHTA, CDR2 FQGNSA, per germline. In DNA form, the CDR3 reads TGTGCCAGCAGCTTACGGGACCAAAGGAACACTGAAGCTTTCTTT. This sequence encodes CASSLRDQRNTEAFF.

This clonotype showed up many times. The V call is TRBV12-3 or TRBV12-4, the J call TRBJ1-2; D is undetermined. V lost 2 bases and J 6 bases, leaving 7 bases between the germline ends. The CDR3 spans 12 residues. The CDR3 DNA reads TGTGCCAGCAGTTTACTCATGAATGGCTACACCTTC. It specifies CASSLLMNGYTF.

This clonotype has at least ten counts. The genes are TRBV20-1 and TRBJ1-4, with TRBD1 as a possible D gene (6 bases). CDR1 and CDR2 (germline): DFQATT, SNEGSKA (reference sequence). With 8 bases removed from V and 6 bases from J, the gap between germline ends came to 10 bases. The CDR3 is 11 amino acids. This CDR3 is CSPNRDEKLFF. CDR3 DNA sequence: TGCAGTCCAAACAGGGATGAAAAACTGTTTTTT.

This clonotype was picked up many times. This sequence joins TRBV29-1 and TRBJ2-3; D is unresolved. CDR3 length equals 14 residues. Germline V gene sequence: CDR1 SQVTM, CDR2 ANQGSEA. Trimming cost V 2 bases and J 3 bases, with 12 bases left between them. Here the CDR3 DNA reads TGCAGCGTTGAACTCGTCAGAGAAACAGATACGCAGTATTTT. Translating it yields CSVELVRETDTQYF.

With respect to this clonotype: This may stem from a read error, because a much larger clone lies one nucleotide away. The genes are TRBV7-2 and TRBJ1-2; D gene ambiguous. Germline V gives CDR1 SGHTA, CDR2 FQGNSA. The CDR3 totals 12 residues. The CDR3 region has the DNA TGTGCCAGCAACCTCGAAGGGTATGGCTACCCCTTC. Translation: CASNLEGYGYPF.

The table lists this clonotype with many counts. This rearrangement joins TRBV12-3 or TRBV12-4 to TRBJ1-1; 7 nucleotides match TRBD1. This CDR3 comprises 12 residues. J was trimmed by 10 bases and V by 5 bases; bases with no gene match: 7. This CDR3 reads CASSARTGGAFF. As DNA, the CDR3 is TGTGCCAGCAGTGCCAGGACAGGAGGAGCTTTCTTT.